This T cell receptor (beta chain) was captured by sequencing in a study of T cell repertoires in cytomegalovirus infection. Study at large: Matching HLA type and CMV infection were both indicated by public TCR beta signatures. Overall study results and limits: The study found HLA-C-restricted CMV-specific TCR beta clonotypes dominating the ex vivo response.

Germline lookup yields CDR1 SQVTM and CDR2 ANQGSEA. The CDR3 totals 13 residues. Trimming removed 2 bases from V and 6 bases from J, with 13 bases in between. TCRdb passed the reads through MiXCR, listing each CDR3 protein once. The sample holds more than 400,000 distinct CDR3 sequences, about 25% seen once. Of note for this clonotype: Its antigen is unidentified.

The sequencing sample was made of PBMCs. The genes are TRBV29-1 and TRBJ1-2; possible D gene TRBD1, 5 bases. This receptor was obtained from a human donor in good health (CMV status not recorded). Some clones in this sample may be carry-over from other donors' samples. The CDR3 DNA sequence: TGCAGCGTTGAATCTTGGGACCGCAATGGCTACACCTTC. It encodes CSVESWDRNGYTF.